This TCR beta chain was recorded in a study of blood T cells in healthy people across ages. Study-wide results and caveats: With unsorted PBMCs, a conclusive comparison of naive versus antigen-experienced cells was not possible.

This clonotype occurred many times. Its antigen is still unknown. The use of a sample-barcoded 5' primer and a J-beta primer mix characterized a second PCR of roughly 6 to 11 cycles. TCRdb ran MiXCR on the 5' RACE reads and lists one entry per CDR3 protein. The sample shows some 880,000 distinct CDR3 sequences, about 37% of them seen only once. Each individual donor underwent a draw of approximately 9.8 milliliters of peripheral blood. This CDR3 spans 13 amino acids. Germline values: CDR1 SNHLY, CDR2 FYNNEI. J lost 3 bases, V lost 11 bases, and 6 bases had no gene match. The chain employs TRBV2 and TRBJ2-5; TRBD2 aligns across 10 bases. This TCR was recovered from a man aged 18-30 years in good health. Sequencing was done on a sample of blood. The CDR3 here is CAGTGLAEETQYF. CDR3 DNA sequence: TGTGCCGGTACAGGACTAGCGGAAGAGACCCAGTACTTC. Full variable domain (remainder filled in from reference TRBV2 and TRBJ2-5): EPEVTQTPSHQVTQMGQEVILRCVPISNHLYFYWYRQILGQKVEFLVSFYNNEISEKSEIFDDQFSVERPDGSNFTLKIRSTKLEDSAMYFCAGTGLAEETQYFGPGTRLLVL.